Sequencing of this T cell receptor beta chain was carried out in a study of cytomegalovirus exposure and HLA in healthy donors. Looking at the study overall: Within an early data release were about 85 million unique TCRs drawn from HLA-typed donors. Study-wide points: Later analysis identified some 16,000 TCR beta sequences associated with HLA alleles, using a false discovery rate threshold of 0.05. Overall, roughly 150 TCR beta chains were annotated as cytomegalovirus-associated. Certain sequence variants were highly shared and formed a cluster, and this cluster was likely a sequencing artifact.

The primer mix had 60 Vbeta and 13 Jbeta primers. The protocol was immunoSEQ multiplex PCR, while the TCRdb copy is restricted to in-frame clones and leaves out a portion. Of 110,000 to 150,000 clones in the sample, about 80% were seen once. Note on this clone: Its antigen is undetermined.

V was cut by 10 bases and J by 0 bases, with 10 bases left in between. The germline V gene encodes CDR1 MNHEY and CDR2 SVGAGI. The CDR3 is 13 amino acids. This clonotype originated in a female donor in good health and CMV-seronegative. Sequenced material: PBMCs. The chain links TRBV6-5 to TRBJ2-1; TRBD2 might be the D (6 bases). The CDR3 protein is CATQAGSYNEQFF. In nucleotides, the CDR3 is TGTGCCACCCAAGCGGGCTCCTACAATGAGCAGTTCTTC.